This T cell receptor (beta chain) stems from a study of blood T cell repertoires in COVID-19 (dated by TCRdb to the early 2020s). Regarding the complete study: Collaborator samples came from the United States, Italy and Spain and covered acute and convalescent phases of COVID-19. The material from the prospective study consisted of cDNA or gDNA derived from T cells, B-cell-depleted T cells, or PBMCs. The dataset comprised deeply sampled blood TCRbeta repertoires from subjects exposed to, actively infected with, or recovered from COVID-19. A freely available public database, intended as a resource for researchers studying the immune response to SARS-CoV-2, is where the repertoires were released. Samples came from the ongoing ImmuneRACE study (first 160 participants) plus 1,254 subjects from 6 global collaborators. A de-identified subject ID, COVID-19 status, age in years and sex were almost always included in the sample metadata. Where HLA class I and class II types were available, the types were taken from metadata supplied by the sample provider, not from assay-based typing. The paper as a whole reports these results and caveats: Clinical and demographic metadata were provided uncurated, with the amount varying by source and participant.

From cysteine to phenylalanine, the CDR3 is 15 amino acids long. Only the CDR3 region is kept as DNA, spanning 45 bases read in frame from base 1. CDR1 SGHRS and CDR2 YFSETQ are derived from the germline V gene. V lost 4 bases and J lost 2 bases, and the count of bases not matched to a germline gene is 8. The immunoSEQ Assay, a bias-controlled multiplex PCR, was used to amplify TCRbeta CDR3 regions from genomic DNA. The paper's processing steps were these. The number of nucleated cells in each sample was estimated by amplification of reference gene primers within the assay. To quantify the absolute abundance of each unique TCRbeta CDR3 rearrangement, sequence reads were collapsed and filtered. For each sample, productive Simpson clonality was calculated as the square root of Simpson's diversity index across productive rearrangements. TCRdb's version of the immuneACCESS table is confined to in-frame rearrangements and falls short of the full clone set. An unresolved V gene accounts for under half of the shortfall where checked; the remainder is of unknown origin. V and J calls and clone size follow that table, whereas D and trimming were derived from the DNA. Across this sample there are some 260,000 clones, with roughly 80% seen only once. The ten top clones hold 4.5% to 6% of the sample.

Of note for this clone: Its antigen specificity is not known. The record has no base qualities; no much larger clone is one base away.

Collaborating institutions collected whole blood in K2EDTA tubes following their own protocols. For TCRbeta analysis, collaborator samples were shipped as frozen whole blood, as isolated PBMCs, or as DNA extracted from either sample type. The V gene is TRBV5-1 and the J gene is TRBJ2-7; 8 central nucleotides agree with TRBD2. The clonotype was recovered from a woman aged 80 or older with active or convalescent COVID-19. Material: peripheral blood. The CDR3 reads CASSPGRGAPYEQYF. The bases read TGCGCCAGCAGCCCCGGGCGGGGGGCTCCCTACGAGCAGTACTTC.